Described below is a single T cell receptor beta chain sequence and its context. The junction shows a germline mismatch at one end, possibly a read error. Per the germline V gene, CDR1 is LNHNV and CDR2 is YYDKDF (reference sequence). The CDR3 covers 15 residues. This sample is part of a study of CD8 T cells in Susac syndrome. Random-hexamer reverse transcription was applied to roughly 0.5 to 1 ug RNA. Each CDR3 protein is one row after TCRdb ran MiXCR on the immunoSEQ multiplex PCR reads. The table records about 290,000 distinct CDR3 sequences, over 75% of them present only once. Sequenced: CD8+ T cells from PBMCs. This sequence originates from a human donor with multiple sclerosis. J is TRBJ2-3 and V is TRBV15; D may be TRBD2 (6 bases). As DNA, the CDR3 is TGTGCCACCACCCCATGGCGGGGAGCTACAGGTACGCAGTATTTT. Residues: CATTPWRGATGTQYF.